What follows is one TCR beta chain and its context. The target antigen is unknown. Using immunoSEQ multiplex PCR, the repertoire was profiled, and TCRdb retains in-frame clones only, with some absent. The data contain about 180,000 clones, approximately 90% of them seen just once; the ten biggest clones take up 1.4%. Germline assignment: CDR1 WNHNN and CDR2 SYGVQD (reference sequence). Between the trimmed V and J ends, which lost 8 bases and 1 base, there was a span of 12 bases. This CDR3 spans 13 amino acids. This sample was included in a study of cytomegalovirus exposure and HLA in healthy donors. The study's findings and limits: For most TCR sequences rarity was the rule, although some public TCRs occurred in many donors.

This chain joins TRBV10-1 and TRBJ2-7, with D maybe TRBD2 (5 bases). The TCR originated in a woman aged 25-40 years in good health and CMV-seronegative. What was sequenced was PBMCs. In DNA form, the CDR3 reads TGCGCCAGCCGCGCGTCGGGATCCTACGAGCAGTACTTC. It specifies CASRASGSYEQYF.